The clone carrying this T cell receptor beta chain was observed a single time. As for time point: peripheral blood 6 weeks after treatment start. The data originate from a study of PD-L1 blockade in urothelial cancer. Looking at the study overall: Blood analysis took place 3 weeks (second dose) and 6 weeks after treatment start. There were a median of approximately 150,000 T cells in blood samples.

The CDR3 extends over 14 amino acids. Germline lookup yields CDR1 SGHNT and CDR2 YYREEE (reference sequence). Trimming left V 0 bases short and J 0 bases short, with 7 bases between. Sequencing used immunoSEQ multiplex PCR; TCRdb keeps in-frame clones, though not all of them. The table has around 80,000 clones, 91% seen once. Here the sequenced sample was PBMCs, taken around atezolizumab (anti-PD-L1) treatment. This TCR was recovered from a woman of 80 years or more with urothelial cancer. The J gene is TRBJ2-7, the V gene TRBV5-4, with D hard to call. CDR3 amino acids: CASSLETASYEQYF. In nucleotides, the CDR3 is TGTGCCAGCAGCTTGGAAACAGCCTCCTACGAGCAGTACTTC.